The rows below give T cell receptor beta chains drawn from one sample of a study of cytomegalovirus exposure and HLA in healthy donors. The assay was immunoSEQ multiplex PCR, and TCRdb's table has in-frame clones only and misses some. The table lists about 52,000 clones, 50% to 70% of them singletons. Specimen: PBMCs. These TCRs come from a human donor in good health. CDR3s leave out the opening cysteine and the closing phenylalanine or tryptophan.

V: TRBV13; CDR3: ASSSRQDGLNTEAF
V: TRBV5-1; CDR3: ASSLEKGMCGYT
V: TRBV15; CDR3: ATSREFPGFQGDYGYT
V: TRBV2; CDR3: AGAITSYNEQF
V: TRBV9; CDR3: ASSSPGTGEFSGANVLT
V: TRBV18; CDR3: ASSLGLGAGRYEQY
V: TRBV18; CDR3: ASSPGTDLYGYT
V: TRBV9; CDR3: ASSVRSGIADTQY
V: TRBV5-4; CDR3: ASSLARDILTPYGYT
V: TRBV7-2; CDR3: ASSPAGGPLKTQY
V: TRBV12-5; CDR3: ASGPGTGGTEAF
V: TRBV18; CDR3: ASSPQTGLDGYT
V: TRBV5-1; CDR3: ASGGGVDTEAF
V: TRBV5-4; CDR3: ASSLAIGLGDDTEAF
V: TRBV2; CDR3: ASSVGRGPQH
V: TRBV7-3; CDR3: ASSPSGNTEAF
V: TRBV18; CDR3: ASSPPLGAGSEKLF
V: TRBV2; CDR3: ASSSQASILGYT
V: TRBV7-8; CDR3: ASSPRQGNQPQH
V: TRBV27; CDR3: ASISLAGPVETQY
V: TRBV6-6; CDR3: ASSYPARGTYEQY
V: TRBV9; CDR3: ASSVEEARNTEAF
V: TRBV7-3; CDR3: ASSLPPPTAGDSEAF
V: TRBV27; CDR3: ASSTTDGGGWYEKLF
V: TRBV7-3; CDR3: ASSLRGAVYNEQF
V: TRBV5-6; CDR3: ASSLGRNTEAF
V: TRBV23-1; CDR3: ASSQSRDRGNAF
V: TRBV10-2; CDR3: ASSQEDRGETYNEQF
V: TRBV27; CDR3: ASSLTGLAGNTQY
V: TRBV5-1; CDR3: ASSSQGVVTEAF
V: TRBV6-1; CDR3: ASTGEVAEAF
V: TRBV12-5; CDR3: ASVPDGGGSNEKLF
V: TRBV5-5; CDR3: ASSPRGQGRTEAF
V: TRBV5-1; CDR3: ASSPTPSETQY
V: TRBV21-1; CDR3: ASSSRDPGELF
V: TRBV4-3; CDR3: ASSQEARSPYNEQF
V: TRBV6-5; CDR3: ASIPRTGRTYEQY
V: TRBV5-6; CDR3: ASSLDRGVTQY
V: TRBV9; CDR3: ASSAQGYSGYT
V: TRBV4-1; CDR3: ASSQDLEVLGKRNTEAF
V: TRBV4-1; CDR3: ASSQEVWGAGELF
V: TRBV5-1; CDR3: ASRGTTAETQY
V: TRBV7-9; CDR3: ASSYLQGGAEAF
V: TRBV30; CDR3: AWAQGFSTDTQY
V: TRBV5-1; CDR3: ASKTGGYTGELF
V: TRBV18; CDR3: ASSPMTVNSPLH
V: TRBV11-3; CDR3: ASSPTGINTEAF
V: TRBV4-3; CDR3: ASSPAGYSNTYEQY
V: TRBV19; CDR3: ASSSQPGGGYT